This T cell receptor beta chain was identified in a study of cytomegalovirus exposure and HLA in healthy donors (dated by TCRdb to 2015 to 2018). As for the study more broadly: An earlier analysis of roughly 630 of the donors reported 250 to 300 Gb of sequence data and 117 million unique TCR beta sequences from 150 million to 200 million T cells. In the later analysis, no new phenotypic data were used to find candidate immune exposures; instead, reliance was placed on TCR beta sequences and their occurrence across donors. Alongside the repertoire data, information on donor age, sex, ethnicity and CMV serostatus was compiled. A separate validation cohort of over 95 different subjects was used in addition to the roughly 620-subject first cohort. Every repertoire in the discovery cohort had been generated on one and the same sequencing platform. The study was designed to test whether signatures of past pathogen exposure could be identified by cataloging public T cell receptors. Typing coverage differed by locus: A, B, C, DRB1 and DQB1 were typed in about 629-640 donors, DQA1 in 500 to 550, DPA1 in roughly 590, and DPB1 in 400 to 480. The study combined high-throughput TCR immunosequencing, statistical association of individual TCRs with disease status, and machine learning to predict cytomegalovirus infection status. Among 398 genotyped donors of the cohort, an average of about 240,000 unique TCR beta nucleotide sequences was sequenced per donor, of which roughly 18% were non-productive. Using immunosequencing, the study profiled T cell repertoires from 500 to 800 subjects and related those repertoires to cytomegalovirus serostatus. Around 330 gigabases of sequencing data and roughly 81 million unique TCR sequences made up an early release that covered several hundred HLA-typed donors. A later genetic analysis used genome-wide SNP genotypes for about 65% of the roughly 670 donors, treating that subset as a discovery cohort. Both class I and class II loci were covered by HLA typing, at four-digit resolution. Of the 300 to 400 genotyped donors, about 84% fell in the genetic ancestry cluster associated with self-reported Caucasian donors. To decide whether each TCR beta V gene segment behaved as functional or pseudogenic, an earlier analysis of nearly 600 of the donors relied on high-throughput TCR beta sequencing. Because of strong linkage in the cohort, roughly 5 DR-DQ haplotypes were treated as single units for association and clustering. A later analysis re-examined previously published TCR beta repertoires from around 670 donors and added high-resolution HLA genotyping to investigate patterns of TCR occurrence.

The library was built by means of the immunoSEQ multiplex PCR assay. For the multiplex PCR, a mixture combining 60 forward primers for TCR Vbeta segments and 13 reverse primers for TCR Jbeta segments was used. A multiplex PCR assay on genomic DNA amplified the CDR3 region of rearranged TCR beta genes. On the Illumina HiSeq System, the amplified TCR beta libraries were sequenced as 87-base-pair reads. Turning to the authors' computational methods: Across the 700 or so repertoires, a later analysis counted tens of millions of unique TCR beta chains, about 10 million of which were shared by at least two donors. Raw reads were error-corrected and collapsed into unique sequences with a nearest-neighbor algorithm that merged closely related sequences to remove PCR and sequencing errors. To assign V, D and J gene segments, CDR3 sequences were aligned to IMGT reference sequences. For a sequence to be retained, at least a six-nucleotide match to both a V gene segment and a J gene segment was required. Rearrangements were called productive when the CDR3 lacked stop codons and stayed in frame with V and J; all others were non-productive. Following IMGT convention, CDR3 was defined as the stretch from the second conserved V-encoded cysteine up to the conserved J-encoded phenylalanine. The earlier analysis of 500 to 750 of the donors excluded any sequence lacking an unambiguous match to a single V gene segment. An earlier analysis of roughly 590 of the donors called V segments functional above 56.7% productive rearrangements and segregating when the between-donor standard deviation exceeded 5%. A statistical classification framework was developed to diagnose cytomegalovirus status using the catalog of TCR beta chain sequences. In a later analysis, V and J genes were assigned by comparing TCR nucleotide sequences against IMGT/GENE-DB human TR gene sequences. In a later analysis, CDR3 sequences and most-parsimonious VDJ recombination scenarios were assigned using the TCRdist pipeline. A later analysis defined each TCR beta chain by its CDR3 amino acid sequence plus V-gene family, and excluded reads lacking a unique V-gene family. A later analysis removed 500 to 600 highly shared, low-generation-probability nucleotide sequences to deal with suspected cross-contamination and a sequencing artifact. In a later analysis, a clonal expansion index was calculated for each public chain from normalized within-repertoire ranks of inferred template counts. Generation probabilities in a later analysis came from a VDJ recombination model fitted to out-of-frame rearrangements, and those results were checked against IGoR. Hypergeometric tests were used in a later analysis to score TCR-TCR, TCR-HLA and TCR-CMV co-occurrence, with a repertoire-size bias correction applied to the TCR pairs. False discovery rates were estimated in a later analysis by permuting HLA or CMV assignments 20 times. In a later analysis, co-occurring TCRs were grouped with DBSCAN, and TCRdist sequence similarity was added when clustering was performed within HLA-allele-positive subsets. Co-occurrence clustering excluded repertoires with fewer than 30,000 or more than 120,000 public chains, plus five with anomalous nucleotide sharing. TCRdb provides this immuneACCESS table in a form limited to in-frame rearrangements. Some clones are lacking; in checked studies, under half of them reflect an unresolved V gene, and why the rest are absent is not known. That table is the source of V, J and clone size, and D and trimming were worked out from the DNA. The sample table holds some 110,000 clones, of which approximately 70% were seen once. Roughly 10% of the sample belongs to the ten largest clones.

Overall study results and their limits: An earlier analysis of several hundred of the donors showed that most TCR beta V segments appeared in productive rearrangements either about 87% or about 30% of the time, which broadly matched IMGT annotations. The classifier was reported to diagnose cytomegalovirus status with high specificity and sensitivity in both the original cohort and the validation cohort. Because some donors lacked HLA typing at each locus, the association tests relied only on the typed subset. A later analysis found that TCR association rates varied across HLA loci, with DRB1 alleles showing the most associated TCRs and HLA-C alleles the fewest. Presence/absence analyses assumed roughly uniform sequencing depth across donors, an assumption that may not hold. A later analysis reported that several top co-occurrence clusters appeared linked to parvovirus B19, influenza, CMV and Epstein-Barr virus. Specific HLA alleles were associated with over 15,000 TCR beta sequences at a false discovery rate of 0.05 in a later analysis. A later genetic analysis associated a missense DCLRE1C variant with V-gene and J-gene trimming of TCR beta chains, and an independent cohort replicated the association. Because counts were too low, about 17 rarely observed V segments, including chromosome 9 orphons, were excluded from the earlier analysis of under 650 of the donors. Most TCR sequences were observed very rarely across donors, whereas some public TCRs were present in many individuals. A further reported finding was that TCR beta sequences accurately predicted the HLA-A and HLA-B alleles for most subjects in the first cohort. Strong co-occurrence of HLA alleles, especially DR and DQ, made assigning TCR associations to individual alleles difficult. According to a later analysis, most CMV-associated TCR beta chains appeared to be HLA-restricted, and the HLA associations seemed to be driven largely by CMV exposure. Compared with the approximately 720-donor mean, donors in an Asian-associated ancestry cluster had fewer N-insertions in productive TCRs, according to a later genetic analysis. In vitro tests confirmed that a few of the cytomegalovirus-associated TCR beta chains recognize cytomegalovirus antigens. Some IMGT-functional V segments, including TRBV6-2 and TRBV6-3, could not be distinguished by the 87-base-pair reads and were therefore excluded. According to the authors, the approach could potentially be generalized to other disease states and immunological phenotypes. In the study, roughly 160 TCR beta chains were listed as associated with cytomegalovirus. A group of highly shared sequence variants was considered likely to be a technical artifact of the sequencing pipeline. For the cohort, immune exposure information was limited to CMV serostatus. Only TCR beta chains were sequenced in this cohort, and the absence of alpha or paired-chain data limited detectable features. In a later analysis, HLA-associated TCR beta chains showed more clonal expansion and lower generation probabilities than non-associated chains that were equally common. Correlated functional status among segregating V segments might be attributable to linkage disequilibrium, but an unknown experimental factor could not be ruled out.

This clone occurred once. Its cognate antigen has yet to be identified. It has no much larger one-base neighbor in the sample; base qualities were not kept. The CDR3, cysteine through phenylalanine, is 15 amino acids long. CDR3 DNA only is kept here, 45 bases in frame from base 1. V lost 4 bases and J lost 6 bases; the stretch between them is 18 bases long. For CDR1 and CDR2, the germline V gene lists SNHLY and FYNNEI. The cohort comprised around 690 healthy bone marrow donors. At the time of sampling, all cohort members were nominally healthy, though unrecorded immune exposures were likely present. The donor tested CMV seropositive, placing the donor among the 290 or so seropositive members of the cohort. A peripheral blood sample was provided by each donor, and peripheral blood mononuclear cells were used for TCR beta sequencing. Genomic DNA extraction from the blood cell samples was performed with the Qiagen DNeasy Blood Extraction Kit.

The chain employs TRBV2 and TRBJ1-2; the D gene assignment is ambiguous. This clonotype originated in a young man in good health and CMV-seropositive. Sequenced material: PBMCs. This receptor carries the CDR3 CASSVGGLPGDGYTF. The DNA sequence is TGTGCCAGCAGTGTCGGAGGCCTCCCCGGAGATGGCTACACCTTC.